The 16 T cell receptor beta chains below all came from one sample that was sequenced in a study of cytomegalovirus exposure and HLA in healthy donors. The PCR made use of 60 Vbeta and 13 Jbeta primers. TCRdb keeps only in-frame clones here, not all; method: immunoSEQ multiplex PCR. The table records over 100,000 clones, under 85% of them present only once. Sequences were obtained from PBMCs. The receptors were sampled from a man in his forties in good health and CMV-seronegative.

The genes are TRBV7-2 and TRBJ2-2; 8 bases fit TRBD2. Trimming removed 4 bases from V and 6 bases from J; junction bases left unmatched: 16. Germline values: CDR1 SGHTA, CDR2 FQGNSA. The CDR3 has 18 amino acids. CDR3 sequence (DNA): TGTGCCAGCAGCTCACCGGGCTCTAGCGGGTTTCCGGCCGGGGAGCTGTTTTTT. Translating gives CASSSPGSSGFPAGELFF.

This clone was counted only a few times. CDR3 nucleotides: TGTGCCAGCAGTTTACGGTACGCAGCTTTCTTT. Translating it yields CASSLRYAAFF. V usage is TRBV28 and J usage is TRBJ1-1; the D is unclear. The CDR3 is 11 residues long. The V gene lost 2 bases and the J gene lost 10 bases, with 8 bases spanning the gap. Germline V gene lookup returns CDR1 MDHEN and CDR2 SYDVKM.

The chain has TRBV4-1 and TRBJ2-7; 7 bases are a match to TRBD1. This CDR3 is built from 14 residues. The germline CDR1 and CDR2 sequences are MGHRA and YSYEKL. V trimming: 4 bases; J trimming: 0 bases; junction bases outside the gene matches: 3. CDR3 loop: CASSPDRNSYEQYF. CDR3 bases: TGCGCCAGCAGCCCGGACAGGAACTCCTACGAGCAGTACTTC.

This clone was detected once. CDR3 sequence: CASSYISGTVNTEAFF. The DNA of the CDR3 is TGTGCCAGCAGCTACATATCCGGGACAGTTAACACTGAAGCTTTCTTT. The chain combines TRBV11-1 with TRBJ1-1, with 7 positions matching TRBD1. This CDR3 spans 16 amino acids. V shed 4 bases and J 2 bases; nucleotides not matched to a gene: 10. Per the germline V gene, CDR1 is SGHAT and CDR2 is FQDESV (reference sequence).

The V and J genes are TRBV5-1 and TRBJ2-7; D is possibly TRBD2 (6 bases). Trimming took 4 bases from V and 6 from J, leaving 23 bases between them. Per germline, CDR1 SGHRS and CDR2 YFSETQ. The CDR3 contains 16 residues. The CDR3 coding sequence is TGCGCCAGCAGCCGGTTCGGCGGGACCCCATCTGGCGAGCAGTACTTC. Protein sequence: CASSRFGGTPSGEQYF.

Concerning this clone: An end of the junction does not agree with germline; a read error may underlie this. V is TRBV19 and J is TRBJ2-3; 9 bases match TRBD1. Germline V gene sequence: CDR1 LNHDA, CDR2 SQIVND (reference sequence). This CDR3 has 15 residues. DNA of the CDR3: TGTGCCAGTAGGATAGGACAGGGGCGCACAGATACGCAGTATTTT. The encoded protein is CASRIGQGRTDTQYF.

The chain employs TRBV18 and TRBJ1-4; D possibly corresponds to TRBD1 (5 bases). From germline, CDR1 is KGHSH and CDR2 LQKENI. With 3 bases removed from V and 8 bases from J, the gap between germline ends came to 13 bases. CDR3 length: 14 residues. CDR3 region: CASSPGRDREKLFF. The CDR3 DNA is TGTGCCAGCTCACCGGGCAGGGATCGGGAAAAACTGTTTTTT.

CDR3 in amino acids: CASSPRDRATEAFF. CDR3 nucleotide sequence: TGTGCCAGCAGTCCCCGGGACAGGGCCACTGAAGCTTTCTTT. The chain links TRBV27 to TRBJ1-1; TRBD1 aligns across 9 bases. The CDR3 is made up of 14 amino acids. In germline, CDR1 is MNHEY, CDR2 SMNVEV (reference sequence). V gave up 5 bases and J gave up 4 bases; unmatched junction bases: 5.

The V gene is TRBV4-2, the J gene TRBJ2-7, with 9 positions matching TRBD2. This CDR3 has 15 amino acids. J was trimmed by 3 bases and V by 2 bases; bases with no gene match: 5. CDR1 and CDR2 (germline): LGHNA, YNFKEQ. The DNA for the CDR3 is TGTGCCAGCAGCCAACCAGCGGGGGGCCACTACGAGCAGTACTTC. It encodes CASSQPAGGHYEQYF.

V usage is TRBV29-1 and J usage is TRBJ1-2; D remains ambiguous. Trimming cost V 3 bases and J 5 bases, with 4 bases left between them. CDR3 length: 10 residues. Germline CDR1 and CDR2: SQVTM and ANQGSEA. The CDR3 region has the DNA TGCAGCGTTGATTCGTATGGCTACACCTTC. Protein product: CSVDSYGYTF.

The CDR3 sequence is CASSPRGGRGTEAFF. CDR3 nucleotides: TGTGCCAGCAGCCCCCGAGGGGGCCGCGGCACTGAAGCTTTCTTT. The chain carries TRBV9 and TRBJ1-1, with TRBD1 identical over 7 bases. Germline CDR1 reads SGDLS; CDR2 reads YYNGEE. V lost 4 bases, J lost 4 bases, and 10 bases stayed unmatched. The length of the CDR3 is 15 residues.

This clone came up once. Here the CDR3 DNA reads TGTGCCAGCAGCGATAACCGACTAGCGGGGGACAATGAGCAGTTCTTC. Translated, it gives CASSDNRLAGDNEQFF. The chain recombines TRBV7-2 with TRBJ2-1; 12 nucleotides agree with TRBD2. Germline V gene lookup returns CDR1 SGHTA and CDR2 FQGNSA. V dropped 5 bases and J dropped 5; count of bases not matched to a gene: 7. This CDR3 is 16 amino acids long.

The chain recombines TRBV19 with TRBJ2-5; 8 nucleotides match TRBD1. The J call may be in error: the DNA end matches TRBJ2-7 better. The V gene's germline CDR1 is LNHDA and CDR2 SQIVND (reference sequence). The CDR3 has 13 residues. CDR3 coding DNA: TGTGCCAGTAACCGCCAGGGGGCCGGCGAGCAGTACTTC. It translates to CASNRQGAGEQYF.

V is TRBV19 and J is TRBJ1-1, with D perhaps TRBD1 (5 bases). Germline V lookup: CDR1 LNHDA, CDR2 SQIVND (reference sequence). This CDR3 has 13 amino acids. V dropped 7 bases and J dropped 3 bases, with 12 bases sitting between them. The CDR3, as DNA: TGTGCCAGTAAGTGGTTAGGGGACACTGAAGCTTTCTTT. Translation gives CASKWLGDTEAFF.

The chain carries TRBV7-2 and TRBJ2-5; 10 positions match TRBD2. The CDR3 length is 19 residues. The V gene end was trimmed by 5 bases and the J gene end by 0 bases; junction bases not matched to a gene: 15. Germline V CDR1 and CDR2: SGHTA, FQGNSA. The CDR3 loop reads CASSLLPASGGAHQETQYF. The CDR3 DNA sequence: TGTGCCAGCAGCCTTCTCCCCGCCAGCGGGGGGGCCCACCAAGAGACCCAGTACTTC.

The V and J genes are TRBV11-2 and TRBJ2-2, with 7 bases identical to TRBD2. The length of the CDR3 is 14 residues. With 4 bases clipped from V and 4 bases from J, the junction kept 3 bases outside the gene matches. Germline assignment: CDR1 SGHAT and CDR2 FQNNGV. Here the CDR3 reads CASSWGGVTGELFF. The CDR3 region has the DNA TGTGCCAGCAGCTGGGGGGGGGTCACCGGGGAGCTGTTTTTT.